This is a list of T cell receptor beta chains from one sample in a study of blood T cells in healthy people across ages. TCRdb analysed the 5' RACE reads with MiXCR anew, one entry per CDR3 protein. Here the sample spans roughly 1,700,000 distinct CDR3 sequences, 25% to 30% being singletons. The sequenced sample was blood. These TCRs come from a woman aged 30 to 39 in good health. The CDR3 runs from the conserved cysteine through the conserved F or W. A D gene is named only where the DNA matches it firmly. The listing skips clone size in some rows; elsewhere it reads once, few, many or a size class.

V: TRBV5-1
D: -
size: many
J: TRBJ2-7
CDR3: CASSLGGSTRVEQYF
DNA: TGCGCCAGCAGCTTGGGGGGCTCGACAAGGGTCGAGCAGTACTTC

V: TRBV7-6
D: -
size: few
J: TRBJ2-1
CDR3: CASSLIPQWNNEQFF
DNA: TGTGCCAGCAGCTTAATACCCCAGTGGAACAATGAGCAGTTCTTC

V: TRBV5-1
D: -
size: many
J: TRBJ2-1
CDR3: CASSLGDYNEQFF
DNA: TGCGCCAGCAGCTTGGGAGACTACAATGAGCAGTTCTTC

V: TRBV5-5
D: -
size: -
J: TRBJ1-5
CDR3: CASSLDSLSNQPQHF
DNA: TGTGCCAGCAGCTTGGACAGTCTTAGCAATCAGCCCCAGCATTTT

V: TRBV14
D: -
size: -
J: TRBJ2-1
CDR3: CVSSQDEADSYNEQFF
DNA: TGTGTCAGCAGCCAAGACGAAGCCGACAGTTACAATGAGCAGTTCTTC

V: TRBV20-1
D: TRBD1
size: many
J: TRBJ2-1
CDR3: CSARTGVDEQFF
DNA: TGCAGTGCCCGGACAGGGGTGGATGAGCAGTTCTTC

V: TRBV20-1
D: -
size: few
J: TRBJ2-7
CDR3: CSARDAGRQSYEQYF
DNA: TGCAGTGCTAGAGATGCGGGTCGTCAATCCTACGAGCAGTACTTC

V: TRBV11-3
D: -
size: -
J: TRBJ2-7
CDR3: CASSLGDPGGEQYF
DNA: TGTGCCAGCAGCTTAGGGGACCCTGGGGGCGAGCAGTACTTC

V: TRBV11-2
D: -
size: -
J: TRBJ2-1
CDR3: CASSLFRLGLYNEQFF
DNA: TGTGCCAGCAGCTTATTTCGGCTGGGACTGTACAATGAGCAGTTCTTC

V: TRBV7-9
D: -
size: few
J: TRBJ2-1
CDR3: CASSSLDKTRTNEQFF
DNA: TGTGCCAGCAGCTCCCTAGATAAGACTAGGACGAATGAGCAGTTCTTC

V: TRBV4-1
D: TRBD2
size: many
J: TRBJ2-1
CDR3: CASSQDIELAGGNEQFF
DNA: TGCGCCAGCAGCCAAGACATCGAACTAGCGGGGGGGAATGAGCAGTTCTTC

V: TRBV20-1
D: -
size: once
J: TRBJ2-3
CDR3: CSASRGTNTDTQYF
DNA: TGCAGTGCTTCGAGGGGAACTAACACAGATACGCAGTATTTT